Described below is a single T cell receptor beta chain sequence and its context. In this sample, this clone turned up once. It has no known antigen specificity. It has no much larger one-base neighbor in the sample; base qualities were not kept. The sample comes from a study of identifying expanded T cells in peripheral blood (dated by TCRdb to the late 2010s). Background on the whole study: Four technical replicates, made by sequencing separate aliquots from the same pool of genomic DNA, were compared pairwise.

The CDR3 starts with the cysteine, ends with the phenylalanine, and has 12 residues. Of all the DNA, just the CDR3 is kept, 36 bases in frame from base 1. The V end loses 0 bases and the J end loses 4 bases, and a stretch of 4 bases separates them. Reading the germline V gene gives CDR1 SGHRS and CDR2 YFSETQ. During the collection period, no infections or other immune events were recorded for the healthy donors. To calibrate time-dependent variance in a beta-binomial model of T-cell clone differential abundance, blood repertoires from healthy donors were used as a training cohort. The training cohort included 10 or so healthy donors, of whom 3 were female and 7 were male. The donors were between roughly 25 and 65 years old, with an average age of roughly 40 years. Whole blood, obtained from a commercial supplier, was collected from each healthy donor at three time points spaced about 2 weeks apart. For immunosequencing, genomic DNA was extracted from unsorted whole blood.

TCRbeta CDR3 regions were profiled by bias-controlled multiplex PCR amplification of genomic DNA with the immunoSEQ Assay. The authors' analysis ran thus. To quantify the absolute abundance of each unique TCRbeta CDR3 region, the sequences were collapsed and filtered. Two models were used to test differential abundance: a binomial model (Fisher-equivalent) and a beta-binomial model that adds time-dependent variance fitted from healthy donors. Clones with fewer than 5 combined templates were removed, and differential abundance was called for clones with a Benjamini-Hochberg FDR below 0.01. Using the form v = (b*log(k)+a)^2, the beta-binomial variance was modeled as a function of the total template count across the two samples. Held by TCRdb, this immuneACCESS table contains in-frame sequences only and omits some clones. Under half of the omission traces to an unresolved V gene where checked; the cause of the rest is unknown. V and J calls and clone size are those listed in that table; D and trimming were worked out from the DNA. This sample holds about 82,000 clones; around 90% were observed only once. In total, the top ten clones hold roughly 7.7% of the sample.

Study-wide findings and limitations: In all healthy donors, the variance in clone template counts between samples taken 2 to 3 weeks apart rose significantly as total template count increased. Between technical replicates the binomial model flagged approximately 1.2 differentially abundant clones, whereas over about 2 weeks the binomial model flagged about 16.4 and over about four weeks around 20. Both the number of clones called differentially abundant and the false-positive rate were significantly reduced by the beta-binomial model across all healthy-donor time intervals. The authors expected that biological variance in healthy repertoires might rise further over much longer intervals, such as months to years.

The sample comprised blood. The TCR sequence derives from a person aged 18 to 69 in good health. The rearranged segments are TRBV5-1 and TRBJ1-2, with the identity of the D gene unclear. The CDR3 reads CASSLEGYGYTF. The DNA sequence is TGCGCCAGCAGCTTGGAGGGCTATGGCTACACCTTC.